This TCR beta chain was sequenced during a study of blood T cell repertoires in COVID-19. As for the study in general: Some COVID-19 samples were acute and others convalescent; all came from the United States, Italy and Spain. PBMCs, B-cell-depleted T cells, or T cells were the source of the cDNA or gDNA that made up the material.

Authors' analysis steps: Reference gene primers were amplified, and this amplification served to estimate nucleated cell counts. Repertoires were generated with immunoSEQ multiplex PCR, while TCRdb's copy carries only in-frame clones and drops some. V, J and clone size reflect that table, while D and trimming were determined from the DNA. In the table there are fewer than 85,000 clones, approximately 82% of which are singletons. The sample was peripheral blood. This TCR was sampled from a human donor in a cohort sampled during active COVID-19.

The CDR3 DNA follows: TGTGCCAGCAGTAGGGACATTTACAATGAGCAGTTCTTC. Translation: CASSRDIYNEQFF. The chain couples TRBV6-5 to TRBJ2-1; tentatively, D is TRBD1 (6 bases). Per germline, CDR1 MNHEY and CDR2 SVGAGI. V lost 5 bases to trimming and J lost 4 bases, with 9 bases between them. The CDR3 consists of 13 residues.